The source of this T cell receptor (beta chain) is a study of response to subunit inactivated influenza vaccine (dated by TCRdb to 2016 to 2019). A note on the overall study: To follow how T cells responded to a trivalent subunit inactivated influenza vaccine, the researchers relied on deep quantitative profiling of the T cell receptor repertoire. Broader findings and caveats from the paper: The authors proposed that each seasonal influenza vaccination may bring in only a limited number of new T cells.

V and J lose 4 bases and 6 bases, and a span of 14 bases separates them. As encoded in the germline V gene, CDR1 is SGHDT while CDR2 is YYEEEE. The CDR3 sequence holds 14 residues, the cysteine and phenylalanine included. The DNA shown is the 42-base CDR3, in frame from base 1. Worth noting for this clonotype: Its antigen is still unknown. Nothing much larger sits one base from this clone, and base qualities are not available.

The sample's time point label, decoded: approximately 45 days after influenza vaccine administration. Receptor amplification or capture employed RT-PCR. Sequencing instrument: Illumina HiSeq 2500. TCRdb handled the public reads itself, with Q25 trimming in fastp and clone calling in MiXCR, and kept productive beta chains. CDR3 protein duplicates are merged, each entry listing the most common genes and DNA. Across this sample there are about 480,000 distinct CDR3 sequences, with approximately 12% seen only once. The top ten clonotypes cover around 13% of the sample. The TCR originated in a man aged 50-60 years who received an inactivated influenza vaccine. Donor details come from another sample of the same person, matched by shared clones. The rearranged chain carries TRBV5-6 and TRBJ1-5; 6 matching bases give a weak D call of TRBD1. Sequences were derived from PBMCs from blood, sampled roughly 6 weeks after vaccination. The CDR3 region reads CASSQQGSVQPQHF. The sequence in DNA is TGTGCCAGCAGCCAACAGGGTTCGGTTCAGCCCCAGCATTTT.